The 19 T cell receptor beta chains below were found in one sample sequenced in a study of blood T cell repertoires in COVID-19. This table comes from immunoSEQ multiplex PCR, and its TCRdb copy is limited to in-frame clones, with some not included. There are fewer than 250,000 clones in the sample; around nine tenths occur only once, and approximately 11% lies in the top ten. Sequenced material: PBMCs or T cells enriched from blood (not recorded which). Receptors originate from a man aged 30-40 years who had recovered from COVID-19.

The chain employs TRBV4-1 and TRBJ1-1; weak D call: TRBD1 (5 bases). The germline V and J ends were trimmed by 3 bases and 1 base, with 9 bases remaining between them. Germline lookup yields CDR1 MGHRA and CDR2 YSYEKL. The CDR3 totals 14 residues. CDR3: CASSHFGQNTEAFF. CDR3 nucleotides: TGCGCCAGCAGCCACTTCGGACAGAACACTGAAGCTTTCTTT.

The chain combines TRBV5-4 with TRBJ2-7, with TRBD1 matching 9 bases. Per germline, CDR1 SGHNT and CDR2 YYREEE (reference sequence). V lost 4 bases, J lost 6 bases, and 5 bases stayed unmatched. The CDR3 totals 13 residues. The CDR3 coding sequence is TGTGCCAGCAGCGCGGGACAGGGCGGCGAGCAGTACTTC. Protein product: CASSAGQGGEQYF.

This clone was observed a single time. This chain connects TRBV7-9 to TRBJ2-7; 8 bases align to TRBD1. From germline, CDR1 is SEHNR and CDR2 FQNEAQ (reference sequence). CDR3 length: 14 amino acids. J lost 2 bases, V lost 4 bases, and 4 bases had no gene match. CDR3 DNA sequence: TGTGCCAGCAGCTGGGGACAGGAGACCTACGAGCAGTACTTC. Residues: CASSWGQETYEQYF.

This clone was picked up a small number of times. This rearrangement joins TRBV27 to TRBJ2-7, with 7 bases that match TRBD2. The trim removed 2 bases at V and 4 bases at J, leaving 11 bases unmatched. CDR3 size: 16 residues. Looked up from germline, CDR1 is MNHEY and CDR2 is SMNVEV (reference sequence). The CDR3 spells CASSLGSGREVYEQYF. The CDR3 coding sequence is TGTGCCAGCAGTTTAGGTAGTGGCCGGGAGGTATACGAGCAGTACTTC.

The chain uses TRBV19 and TRBJ2-1; possibly TRBD1 for D (5 bases). Trimming removed 5 bases at V and 6 bases at J, with 14 bases between. The V gene's germline CDR1 is LNHDA and CDR2 SQIVND (reference sequence). CDR3 length: 14 residues. For the CDR3, the DNA is TGTGCCAGTAGTTTGGGGCCCTCGCCCAATGAGCAGTTCTTC. Translated, it gives CASSLGPSPNEQFF.

To note about this clone: The sample contains more than one DNA sequence encoding this CDR3. The rearrangement links TRBV2 to TRBJ1-5; D is undetermined. Germline assignment: CDR1 SNHLY and CDR2 FYNNEI. There are 14 residues in the CDR3. V was trimmed by 4 bases and J by 4 bases, leaving 11 bases between them. Written as DNA, the CDR3 is TGTGCCAGCAGTGGCGGCGGTACTAATCAGCCCCAGCATTTT. This codes for CASSGGGTNQPQHF.

The V and J genes are TRBV5-1 and TRBJ2-5, with 7 bases fitting TRBD2. Trimming took 0 bases from V and 5 from J; bases not matched to a gene: 4. Germline CDR1 SGHRS, CDR2 YFSETQ. The CDR3 has 14 amino acids. The chain's CDR3 is CASSLVAGDETQYF. The CDR3 nucleotides read TGCGCCAGCAGCTTGGTAGCGGGTGATGAGACCCAGTACTTC.

This clone was observed once. The J gene is TRBJ2-6, the V gene TRBV6-5; D gene uncertain. The CDR3 extends over 15 amino acids. Germline lookup yields CDR1 MNHEY and CDR2 SVGAGI. The V end was cut by 2 bases, the J end by 1 base, with 6 bases between. In nucleotides, the CDR3 is TGTGCCAGCAGTTACGAGTGGTCTGGGGCCAACGTCCTGACTTTC. Translation gives CASSYEWSGANVLTF.

Turning to this clone: Other nucleotide sequences in the sample specify the same CDR3. The J gene is TRBJ1-5, the V gene TRBV5-5, with no clear D. The CDR3 extends over 15 amino acids. V was trimmed by 4 bases and J by 0 bases, leaving 11 bases between them. Germline CDR1 is SGHKS and CDR2 is YYEKEE (reference sequence). The CDR3 sequence: CASSPTGNSNQPQHF. DNA of the CDR3: TGTGCCAGCAGCCCGACGGGAAATAGCAATCAGCCCCAGCATTTT.

J is TRBJ2-3 and V is TRBV6-1; D not resolved. The germline CDR1 and CDR2 sequences are MNHNS and SASEGT. The CDR3 totals 17 residues. Trimming shortened V by 4 bases and J by 2 bases, and 19 bases separated the two germline ends. The CDR3 loop reads CASSATSGSYPTDTQYF. CDR3 in DNA: TGTGCCAGCAGTGCCACTTCCGGGTCCTACCCCACAGATACGCAGTATTTT.

The chain recombines TRBV7-9 with TRBJ2-2; D not resolved. Germline assignment: CDR1 SEHNR and CDR2 FQNEAQ (reference sequence). V was clipped by 1 base and J by 0 bases, with 6 bases between them. The CDR3 spans 15 residues. The CDR3, as DNA: TGTGCCAGCAGCTTAGGGCCAGCGAACACCGGGGAGCTGTTTTTT. Protein: CASSLGPANTGELFF.

This clone showed up just once. V usage is TRBV19 and J usage is TRBJ1-1; D remains ambiguous. From germline, CDR1 is LNHDA and CDR2 SQIVND (reference sequence). The CDR3 consists of 14 residues. Trimming stripped 1 base from V and 1 base from J, with 7 bases between. Here the CDR3 reads CASSIGYRNTEAFF. The DNA of the CDR3 is TGTGCCAGTAGTATAGGTTACAGGAACACTGAAGCTTTCTTT.

The chain links TRBV5-8 to TRBJ2-1; D is ambiguous. V was cut by 0 bases and J by 4 bases, with 14 bases left in between. Germline loops: CDR1 SGHTS, CDR2 YDEGEE. The CDR3 totals 16 residues. DNA for the CDR3: TGTGCCAGCAGCTTGGTGCAGGTTCTCTTATACAATGAGCAGTTCTTC. Translated, it gives CASSLVQVLLYNEQFF.

The rearrangement links TRBV27 to TRBJ2-7; 9 bases map to TRBD2. Trimming removed 6 bases from V and 4 bases from J; junction bases left unmatched: 10. CDR1 MNHEY and CDR2 SMNVEV come from the germline V gene (reference sequence). There are 15 residues in the CDR3. The CDR3 nucleotides are TGTGCCAGCAGCCCCAGGCTAGCGGGACTTTACGAGCAGTACTTC. Protein: CASSPRLAGLYEQYF.

This chain joins TRBV6-6 and TRBJ1-2, with 9 bases fitting TRBD1. CDR1 and CDR2 from the germline V gene are MNHNY and SVGAGI (reference sequence). The length of the CDR3 is 13 residues. V lost 7 bases, J lost 5 bases, and 5 bases stayed unmatched. The CDR3 nucleotides are TGTGCCAGCAATCCGGACAGGGGATATGGCTACACCTTC. Its translation: CASNPDRGYGYTF.

V usage is TRBV3-1 (or the pseudogene TRBV3-2) and J usage is TRBJ1-2, with a tentative D call TRBD1 (5 bases). The CDR3 contains 14 residues. With 1 base removed from V and 4 bases from J, the gap between germline ends came to 10 bases. The germline gives CDR1 LGHDT, CDR2 YNNKEL (reference sequence). CDR3 residues: CASSQVGQAYGYTF. DNA of the CDR3: TGTGCCAGCAGCCAAGTGGGGCAGGCCTATGGCTACACCTTC.

This clone was seen a single time. The CDR3 sequence: CASSQAGQPIYGYTF. DNA of the CDR3: TGCGCCAGCAGCCAAGCGGGACAGCCCATCTATGGCTACACCTTC. The genes are TRBV4-1 and TRBJ1-2; 7 bases map to TRBD1. CDR3 length: 15 residues. After removal of 1 base from V and 4 bases from J, the junction contained 6 bases not matched to a gene. Per the germline V gene, CDR1 is MGHRA and CDR2 is YSYEKL.

The chain couples TRBV6-5 to TRBJ2-7; the D gene is possibly TRBD1 (5 bases). Trimming removed 4 bases at V and 0 bases at J, with 7 bases between. Germline V gene sequence: CDR1 MNHEY, CDR2 SVGAGI. The CDR3 extends over 13 amino acids. CDR3 sequence (DNA): TGTGCCAGCAGTTTACAGGTCTCCTACGAGCAGTACTTC. This sequence encodes CASSLQVSYEQYF.

The chain recombines TRBV30 with TRBJ1-4; 8 bases fit TRBD1. The CDR3 consists of 16 residues. Germline values: CDR1 GTSNPN, CDR2 SVGIG (reference sequence). V trimming: 1 base; J trimming: 4 bases; junction bases outside the gene matches: 8. The CDR3 sequence: CAWSGSRDRINEKLFF. The CDR3 DNA follows: TGTGCCTGGAGTGGAAGCCGGGACAGGATTAATGAAAAACTGTTTTTT.